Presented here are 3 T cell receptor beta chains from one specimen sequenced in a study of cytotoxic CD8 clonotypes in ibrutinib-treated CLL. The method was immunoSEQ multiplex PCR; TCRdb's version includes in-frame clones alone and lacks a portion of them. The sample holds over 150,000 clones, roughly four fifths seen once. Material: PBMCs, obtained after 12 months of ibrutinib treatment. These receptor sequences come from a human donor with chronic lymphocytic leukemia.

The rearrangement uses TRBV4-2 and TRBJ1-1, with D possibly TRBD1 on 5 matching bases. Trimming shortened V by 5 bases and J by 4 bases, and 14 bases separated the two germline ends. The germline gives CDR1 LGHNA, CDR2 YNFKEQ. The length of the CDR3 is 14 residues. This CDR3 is CASSGAQGGTEAFF. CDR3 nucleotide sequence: TGTGCCAGCAGCGGAGCCCAGGGAGGCACTGAAGCTTTCTTT.

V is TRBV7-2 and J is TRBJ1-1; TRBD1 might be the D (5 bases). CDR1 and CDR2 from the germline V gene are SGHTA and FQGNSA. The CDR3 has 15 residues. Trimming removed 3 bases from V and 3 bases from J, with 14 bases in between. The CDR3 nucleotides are TGTGCCAGCAGCTTTGCCTGGGGCGCCGACACTGAAGCTTTCTTT. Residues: CASSFAWGADTEAFF.

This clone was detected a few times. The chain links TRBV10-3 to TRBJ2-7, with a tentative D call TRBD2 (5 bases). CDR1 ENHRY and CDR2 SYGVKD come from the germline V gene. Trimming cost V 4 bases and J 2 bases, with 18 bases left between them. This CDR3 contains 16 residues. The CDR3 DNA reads TGTGCCATCAGTGCTCGTGAGCGGACTCTCCCCTACGAGCAGTACTTC. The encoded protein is CAISARERTLPYEQYF.